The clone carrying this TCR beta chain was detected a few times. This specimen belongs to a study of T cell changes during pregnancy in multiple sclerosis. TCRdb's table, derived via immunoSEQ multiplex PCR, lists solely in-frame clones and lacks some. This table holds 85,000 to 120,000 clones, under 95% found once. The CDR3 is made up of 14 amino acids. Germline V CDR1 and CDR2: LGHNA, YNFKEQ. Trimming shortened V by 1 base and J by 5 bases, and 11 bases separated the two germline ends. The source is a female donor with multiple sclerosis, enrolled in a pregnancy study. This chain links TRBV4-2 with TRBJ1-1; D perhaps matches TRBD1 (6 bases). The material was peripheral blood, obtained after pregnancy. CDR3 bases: TGTGCCAGCAGCCAAGGAGCCGGGACAACTGAAGCTTTCTTT. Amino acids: CASSQGAGTTEAFF.